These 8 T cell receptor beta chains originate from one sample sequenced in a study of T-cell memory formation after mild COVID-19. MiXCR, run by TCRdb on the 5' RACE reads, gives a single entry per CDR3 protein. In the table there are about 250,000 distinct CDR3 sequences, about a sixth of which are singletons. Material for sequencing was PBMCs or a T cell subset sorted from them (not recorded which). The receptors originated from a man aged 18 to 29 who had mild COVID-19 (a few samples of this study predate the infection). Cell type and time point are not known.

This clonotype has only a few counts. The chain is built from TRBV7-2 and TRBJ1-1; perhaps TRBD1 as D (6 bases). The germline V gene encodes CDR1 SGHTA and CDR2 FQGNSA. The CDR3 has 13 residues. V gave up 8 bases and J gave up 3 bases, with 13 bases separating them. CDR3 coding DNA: TGTGCCAGCGGAAACAGGGTGGACACTGAAGCTTTCTTT. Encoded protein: CASGNRVDTEAFF.

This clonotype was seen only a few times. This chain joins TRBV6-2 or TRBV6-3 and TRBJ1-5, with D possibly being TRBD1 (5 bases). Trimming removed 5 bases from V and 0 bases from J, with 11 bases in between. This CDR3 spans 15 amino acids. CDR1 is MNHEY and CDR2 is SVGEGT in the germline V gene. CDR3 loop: CASSHGGFSNQPQHF. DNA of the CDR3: TGTGCCAGCAGTCACGGGGGTTTTAGCAATCAGCCCCAGCATTTT.

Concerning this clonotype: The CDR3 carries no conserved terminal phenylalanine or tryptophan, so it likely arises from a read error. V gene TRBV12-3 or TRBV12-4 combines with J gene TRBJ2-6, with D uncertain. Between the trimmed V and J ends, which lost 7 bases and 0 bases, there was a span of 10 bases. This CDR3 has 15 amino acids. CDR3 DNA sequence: TGTGCCAGCATTACAGTGAACTCTGGGGCCAACGTCCTGACTTTA. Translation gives CASITVNSGANVLTL.

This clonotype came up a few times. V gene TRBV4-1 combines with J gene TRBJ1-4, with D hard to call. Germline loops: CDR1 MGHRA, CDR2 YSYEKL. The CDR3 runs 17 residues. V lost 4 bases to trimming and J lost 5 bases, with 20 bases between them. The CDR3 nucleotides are TGCGCCAGCAGCCTTAGGGAGACGGGAGTCCTCAATGAAAAACTGTTTTTT. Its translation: CASSLRETGVLNEKLFF.

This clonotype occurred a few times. The CDR3 DNA reads as TGCGCCAGCAGGAGGACAGACCCCATCCACACCGGGGAGCTGTTTTTT. It yields the protein CASRRTDPIHTGELFF. The chain combines TRBV4-1 with TRBJ2-2, with D tentatively TRBD1 (6 bases). CDR3 size: 16 residues. The germline CDR1 and CDR2 sequences are MGHRA and YSYEKL. With 6 bases removed from V and 3 bases from J, the gap between germline ends came to 17 bases.

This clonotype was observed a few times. CDR3 region: CASSYLARANTEAFF. As DNA, the CDR3 is TGTGCCAGCAGTTACCTCGCTCGGGCTAACACTGAAGCTTTCTTT. This sequence joins TRBV6-6 and TRBJ1-1; D call uncertain. The germline V gene encodes CDR1 MNHNY and CDR2 SVGAGI (reference sequence). V lost 2 bases, J lost 2 bases, and 12 bases lay in between. CDR3 length equals 15 residues.

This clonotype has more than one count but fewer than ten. CDR3 loop: CASSLVGLLQETQYF. The DNA of the CDR3 is TGTGCCAGCAGCTTGGTGGGGCTTTTACAAGAGACCCAGTACTTC. This chain links TRBV5-4 with TRBJ2-5; TRBD1 is a possible D gene (5 bases). Germline V CDR1 and CDR2: SGHNT, YYREEE (reference sequence). The CDR3 extends over 15 amino acids. V lost 0 bases and J lost 2, with 11 bases in between.

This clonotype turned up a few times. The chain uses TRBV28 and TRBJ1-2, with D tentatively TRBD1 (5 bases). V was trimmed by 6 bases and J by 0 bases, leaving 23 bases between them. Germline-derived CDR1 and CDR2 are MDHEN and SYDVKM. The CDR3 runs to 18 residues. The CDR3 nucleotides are TGTGCCAGCAGACTTAACCCCCGGGGGACGTTTACTAACTATGGCTACACCTTC. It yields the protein CASRLNPRGTFTNYGYTF.